This T cell receptor beta chain was identified during a study of blood T cells in healthy people across ages. A second roughly 7 to 11 cycle PCR used barcoded and J-beta primers. Unique molecular identifiers of 12 random nucleotides labeled each cDNA. MiXCR, applied by TCRdb to the 5' RACE reads, yields one record per CDR3 protein. The sample carries some 640,000 distinct CDR3 sequences, around 49% recorded once. Regarding the study as a whole: Higher diversity, along with more naive CD4+ cells, distinguished long-lived donors from aged donors. Diversity of TCR beta per million T cells declined in a roughly linear way with age.

Each sample yielded at least 5 micrograms of PBMC total RNA. Remarks on this clonotype: Antigen: not known.

The sequence came from a woman aged 60-75 years in good health. Sample: blood.

The CDR3 DNA reads as TGTGCCAGCAGTCGGACTAGCGGGACCCAAGAGACCCAGTACTTC. It translates to CASSRTSGTQETQYF. The chain recombines TRBV11-1 with TRBJ2-5, with 12 bases that match TRBD2. CDR3 length equals 15 residues. From germline, CDR1 is SGHAT and CDR2 FQDESV (reference sequence). Trimming at V came to 6 bases and at J to 1 base, leaving 3 bases not matched to a gene.